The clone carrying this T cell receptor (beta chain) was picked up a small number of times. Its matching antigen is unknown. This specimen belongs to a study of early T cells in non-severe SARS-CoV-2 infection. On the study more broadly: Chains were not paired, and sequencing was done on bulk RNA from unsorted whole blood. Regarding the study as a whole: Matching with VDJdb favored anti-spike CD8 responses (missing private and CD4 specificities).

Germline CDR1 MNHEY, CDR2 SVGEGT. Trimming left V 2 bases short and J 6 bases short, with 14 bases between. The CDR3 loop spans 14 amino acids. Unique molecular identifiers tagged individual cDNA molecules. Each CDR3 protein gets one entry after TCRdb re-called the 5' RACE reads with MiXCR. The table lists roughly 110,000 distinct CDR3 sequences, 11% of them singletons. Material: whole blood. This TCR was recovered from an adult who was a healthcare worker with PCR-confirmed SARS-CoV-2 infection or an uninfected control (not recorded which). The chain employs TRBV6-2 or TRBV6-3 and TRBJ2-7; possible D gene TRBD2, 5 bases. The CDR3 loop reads CASSYMRALGEQYF. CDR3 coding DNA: TGTGCCAGCAGTTACATGAGGGCTTTGGGCGAGCAGTACTTC.